The present entry profiles one TCR beta chain with its context. CDR3 length: 15 amino acids. J was trimmed by 3 bases and V by 5 bases; bases with no gene match: 7. Germline CDR1 and CDR2: LNHDA and SQIVND (reference sequence). TCRdb's table, derived via immunoSEQ multiplex PCR, lists solely in-frame clones and lacks some. The sample has 130,000 to 150,000 clones, about 86% seen once; the top ten hold about 7.9%. The record originates from a study of cytomegalovirus exposure and HLA in healthy donors. The J gene is TRBJ2-7, the V gene TRBV19; 10 nucleotides line up with TRBD1. The sequence derives from a woman under 30 in good health and CMV-seropositive. Sequencing was performed on PBMCs. The CDR3 region is CASSLRDRGGYEQYF. The DNA for the CDR3 is TGTGCCAGTAGTCTGCGGGACAGGGGCGGCTACGAGCAGTACTTC.